Shown below are 17 T cell receptor beta chains from a single sample sequenced in a study of cytomegalovirus exposure and HLA in healthy donors (dated by TCRdb to 2017 to 2019). The method was the immunoSEQ multiplex PCR assay. A mixture of 60 forward primers for TCR Vbeta segments and 13 reverse primers for TCR Jbeta segments was used in the multiplex PCR. TCRdb re-hosts the immuneACCESS table, in-frame sequences only. Its copies lack some clones; in the studies checked, an unresolved V gene accounts for under half of them, and the cause for the rest is not known. The sample table lists under 70,000 clones, 65% to 80% of them with a count of one. The top ten clonotypes cover around 2.4% of the sample. The sample taken for sequencing was PBMCs. Receptors were obtained from a female donor in good health and CMV-seronegative.

In its sample, this clone was seen a few times. The chain uses TRBV18 and TRBJ2-2; TRBD2 agrees at 14 bases. J was trimmed by 3 bases and V by 6 bases; bases with no gene match: 9. Germline V gives CDR1 KGHSH, CDR2 LQKENI. The CDR3 has 18 residues. The CDR3 DNA sequence: TGTGCCAGCTCCGGACTAGCGGGAGGTTGGGACCACACCGGGGAGCTGTTTTTT. It translates to CASSGLAGGWDHTGELFF.

The V and J genes are TRBV11-2 and TRBJ2-7; 10 positions match TRBD2. The CDR3 extends over 16 amino acids. The V gene end was trimmed by 0 bases and the J gene end by 8 bases; junction bases not matched to a gene: 10. The germline V gene has CDR1 SGHAT and CDR2 FQNNGV. The CDR3: CASSLDSPASGGKQYF. For the CDR3, the DNA is TGTGCCAGCAGCTTAGACAGTCCGGCTAGCGGGGGTAAGCAGTACTTC.

Here the CDR3 reads CASSRRQGTYNEQFF. CDR3 bases: TGTGCCAGCAGCCGAAGACAGGGGACTTACAATGAGCAGTTCTTC. The chain recombines TRBV5-6 with TRBJ2-1; 8 positions match TRBD1. There are 15 residues in the CDR3. In germline, CDR1 is SGHDT, CDR2 YYEEEE. V was pared by 4 bases and J by 4 bases, with 7 bases of the junction left unmatched.

The CDR3 nucleotides are TGTGCCAGCAGCTTAACCCCCTCGCCTCAGGCCACCTATGGCTACACCTTC. As protein: CASSLTPSPQATYGYTF. J is TRBJ1-2 and V is TRBV13; D unclear. The V and J ends lost 2 bases and 4 bases respectively, with 20 bases between them. CDR1 is PRHDT, CDR2 FYEKMQ, per germline (reference sequence). CDR3 size: 17 residues.

The V and J genes are TRBV28 and TRBJ2-1; TRBD2 matches at 7 bases. Germline V CDR1 and CDR2: MDHEN, SYDVKM. V was clipped by 11 bases and J by 8 bases; unmatched bases: 12. The CDR3 spans 13 residues. CDR3 sequence (DNA): TGTGCCTCGGGAGGATTTTCGATTTATGAGCAGTTCTTC. It yields the protein CASGGFSIYEQFF.

The J gene is TRBJ2-1, the V gene TRBV11-1, with TRBD2 identical over 10 bases. CDR3 size: 16 residues. The ends lost 4 bases at V and 3 bases at J; junction bases unmatched: 6. Germline CDR1 SGHAT, CDR2 FQDESV (reference sequence). The CDR3 bases are TGTGCCAGCAGCTCCCATAGCGGGGGGAACTACAATGAGCAGTTCTTC. Translated, it gives CASSSHSGGNYNEQFF. Drawing the rest from reference TRBV11-1 and TRBJ2-1, the complete variable domain is EAEVAQSPRYKITEKSQAVAFWCDPISGHATLYWYRQILGQGPELLVQFQDESVVDDSQLPKDRFSAERLKGVDSTLKIQPAELGDSAMYLCASSSHSGGNYNEQFFGPGTRLTVL.

This clone was counted only a few times. This sequence joins TRBV10-3 and TRBJ1-1; 9 bases agree with TRBD1. V shed 7 bases and J 1 base; nucleotides not matched to a gene: 19. The CDR3 runs 19 residues. Germline CDR1 is ENHRY and CDR2 is SYGVKD. The CDR3 bases are TGTGCCATCAAGGCTGGGGCCGTGGGACAGGGTTTACGGAACACTGAAGCTTTCTTT. It encodes CAIKAGAVGQGLRNTEAFF.

The rearrangement joins TRBV18 to TRBJ1-6; D uncertain. Trimming took off 6 bases at V and 9 bases at J, with 15 bases between the two ends. Germline CDR1 reads KGHSH; CDR2 reads LQKENI. CDR3 size: 14 residues. Here the CDR3 reads CASSPGVEGSPLHF. The CDR3 bases are TGTGCCAGCTCTCCAGGTGTGGAGGGTTCACCCCTCCACTTT.

The rearrangement links TRBV5-6 to TRBJ2-5; D is unresolved. Trimming shortened V by 5 bases and J by 13 bases, and 6 bases separated the two germline ends. Germline CDR1 and CDR2: SGHDT and YYEEEE. This CDR3 is built from 8 residues. The CDR3 DNA follows: TGTGCCAGCAGACAGATGTACTTC. It encodes CASRQMYF.

The V gene is TRBV19, the J gene TRBJ2-5; weak D call: TRBD1 (6 bases). Trimming cost V 6 bases and J 2 bases, with 16 bases left between them. Germline V gene sequence: CDR1 LNHDA, CDR2 SQIVND (reference sequence). The CDR3 length is 15 residues. In DNA form, the CDR3 reads TGTGCCAGTAGGTCCATCTCAGGGGTACAAGAGACCCAGTACTTC. Its translation is CASRSISGVQETQYF.

The chain couples TRBV7-3 to TRBJ1-3; 7 bases are a match to TRBD1. The CDR3 has 17 residues. Looked up from germline, CDR1 is SGHTA and CDR2 is FQGTGA. V trimming: 3 bases; J trimming: 0 bases; junction bases outside the gene matches: 8. The CDR3 spells CASSLWTGARSGNTIYF. The CDR3 coding sequence is TGTGCCAGCAGCTTGTGGACAGGAGCCCGCTCTGGAAACACCATATATTTT.

This chain joins TRBV5-1 and TRBJ2-5; 10 bases line up with TRBD2. In germline, CDR1 is SGHRS, CDR2 YFSETQ. This CDR3 region has 14 residues. V lost 4 bases, J lost 11 bases, and 11 bases stayed unmatched. CDR3 protein: CASSPSLAGVEQYF. The CDR3 bases are TGCGCCAGCAGCCCATCTCTAGCGGGAGTTGAGCAGTACTTC.

A remark on this clone: Other DNA sequences in the same sample also yield this CDR3. The chain combines TRBV5-4 with TRBJ2-5; possibly TRBD1 for D (5 bases). V lost 8 bases to trimming and J lost 3 bases, with 17 bases between them. CDR1 and CDR2 (germline): SGHNT, YYREEE (reference sequence). The CDR3 is made up of 14 amino acids. The CDR3 nucleotides read TGTGCCAGTAGCCAACAGGCAGGAGAAGAGACCCAGTACTTC. Its protein product is CASSQQAGEETQYF.

V is TRBV11-3 and J is TRBJ2-7; 7 bases are a match to TRBD2. Germline CDR1 reads SGHNT; CDR2 reads YENEEA. This CDR3 has 13 residues. The V segment lost 0 bases and the J segment 6 bases; nucleotides outside the gene matches: 2. The CDR3 coding sequence is TGTGCCAGCAGCTTAGAGGGAGGGGCCGAGCAGTACTTC. Encoded protein: CASSLEGGAEQYF.

The V gene is TRBV6-4, the J gene TRBJ1-1, with unresolved D. The germline V gene encodes CDR1 MRHNA and CDR2 SNTAGT. The V end lost 6 bases, the J end lost 1 base, and 9 bases lay between the germline ends. The CDR3 length is 13 residues. The CDR3 sequence is CASRAEENTEAFF. In nucleotides, the CDR3 is TGTGCCAGCAGGGCGGAGGAGAACACTGAAGCTTTCTTT.

The chain carries TRBV15 and TRBJ2-3; D may be TRBD1 (6 bases). The V and J ends lost 0 bases and 3 bases respectively, with 13 bases between them. The CDR3 length is 16 residues. Germline assignment: CDR1 LNHNV and CDR2 YYDKDF (reference sequence). The CDR3 is CATSRDEKTGTDTQYF. The CDR3 bases are TGTGCCACCAGCAGAGATGAGAAAACAGGGACAGATACGCAGTATTTT. Full variable domain (remainder filled in from reference TRBV15 and TRBJ2-3): DAMVIQNPRYQVTQFGKPVTLSCSQTLNHNVMYWYQQKSSQAPKLLFHYYDKDFNNEADTPDNFQSRRPNTSFCFLDIRSPGLGDTAMYLCATSRDEKTGTDTQYFGPGTRLTVL.

This clone was detected once. The chain is built from TRBV7-9 and TRBJ2-3, with unresolved D. Germline V gives CDR1 SEHNR, CDR2 FQNEAQ (reference sequence). This CDR3 spans 12 amino acids. Trimming stripped 1 base from V and 6 bases from J, with 5 bases between. Written as DNA, the CDR3 is TGTGCCAGCAGCTTAGTCGGGGATACGCAGTATTTT. Protein: CASSLVGDTQYF.